These 31 T cell receptor beta chains share one sample of origin, sequenced in a study of OX40 agonist ivuxolimab in advanced cancers. Method: immunoSEQ multiplex PCR; TCRdb's copy keeps in-frame clones and lacks some. The table records 66,000 or so clones, 82% of them present only once. Here the sequenced sample was CD4+ or CD8+ T cells sorted from blood, taken in a trial of the OX40 agonist ivuxolimab. Every receptor here comes from an adult with an advanced solid tumor such as melanoma, head and neck, liver or kidney cancer.

The chain links TRBV11-3 to TRBJ2-3; possible D gene TRBD2, 6 bases. V shed 5 bases and J shed 0 bases, with 15 bases lying between them. CDR3 length equals 16 residues. CDR1 is SGHNT and CDR2 is YENEEA in the germline V gene. The CDR3 nucleotides read TGTGCCAGCAGCCCCTCACCCAGCGGGAGCACAGATACGCAGTATTTT. This encodes CASSPSPSGSTDTQYF.

This chain joins TRBV27 and TRBJ2-5, with TRBD2 as a possible D gene (6 bases). Germline-derived CDR1 and CDR2 are MNHEY and SMNVEV (reference sequence). The CDR3 sequence is 15 residues long. The germline V and J ends were trimmed by 4 bases and 4 bases, with 16 bases remaining between them. The CDR3: CASSSTRRRGETQYF. CDR3 sequence (DNA): TGTGCCAGCAGTTCGACTAGGCGGAGGGGAGAGACCCAGTACTTC.

This clone was seen just once. This chain joins TRBV11-3 and TRBJ2-3, with D possibly matching TRBD2 (6 bases). This CDR3 contains 15 residues. V was cut by 2 bases and J by 4 bases, with 13 bases left in between. CDR1 is SGHNT, CDR2 YENEEA, per germline. The CDR3 DNA follows: TGTGCCAGCAGCTTATCGACTAGTGGAGCAGATACGCAGTATTTT. Translating it yields CASSLSTSGADTQYF.

The chain is built from TRBV6-5 and TRBJ2-2; possible D gene TRBD2, 5 bases. The CDR3 runs 14 residues. The germline V gene has CDR1 MNHEY and CDR2 SVGAGI. Trimming removed 9 bases from V and 4 bases from J, with 15 bases in between. The CDR3 loop reads CASYRRSGTGELFF. The CDR3 nucleotides are TGTGCCAGTTATCGGAGAAGCGGCACCGGGGAGCTGTTTTTT.

The chain carries TRBV2 and TRBJ2-6, with D hard to call. The CDR3 extends over 14 amino acids. V lost 6 bases and J lost 0, with 6 bases in between. CDR1 is SNHLY, CDR2 FYNNEI, per germline. CDR3 in DNA: TGTGCCAGCAGGAGAGACTCTGGGGCCAACGTCCTGACTTTC. Amino acid sequence: CASRRDSGANVLTF.

V and J are TRBV4-1 and TRBJ2-7; D remains unclear. This CDR3 is built from 14 residues. V lost 0 bases to trimming and J lost 7 bases, with 13 bases between them. Germline CDR1 is MGHRA and CDR2 is YSYEKL. CDR3 DNA sequence: TGCGCCAGCAGCCAAGATCTGGTCGCGTGGGAGCAGTACTTC. It codes for CASSQDLVAWEQYF.

This chain joins TRBV18 and TRBJ1-2, with 9 bases matching TRBD1. In germline, CDR1 is KGHSH, CDR2 LQKENI. CDR3 size: 13 residues. The V and J ends lost 3 bases and 7 bases, in that order; junction bases with no gene match: 3. In DNA form, the CDR3 reads TGTGCCAGCTCACCCGGGACAGGGATTGGCTACACCTTC. Protein product: CASSPGTGIGYTF.

The chain is built from TRBV4-3 and TRBJ1-2, with 9 bases aligning to TRBD1. The CDR3 length is 19 residues. Trimming took 3 bases from V and 3 from J; bases not matched to a gene: 17. Germline lookup yields CDR1 LGHNA and CDR2 YSLEER. The CDR3 region has the DNA TGCGCCAGCAGCCACACGGTCCTCCCCACAGGGGGCGCGGACTATGGCTACACCTTC. This encodes CASSHTVLPTGGADYGYTF.

The rearrangement uses TRBV5-1 and TRBJ1-1, with 9 positions matching TRBD1. The germline gives CDR1 SGHRS, CDR2 YFSETQ. Trimming at V came to 0 bases and at J to 0 bases, leaving 18 bases not matched to a gene. The CDR3 covers 21 residues. This chain's CDR3 is CASSLAFPKSDRGYMNTEAFF. The DNA for the CDR3 is TGCGCCAGCAGCTTGGCCTTTCCCAAGTCGGACAGGGGCTATATGAACACTGAAGCTTTCTTT.

J is TRBJ2-3 and V is TRBV29-1; the D gene is possibly TRBD1 (6 bases). Germline CDR1 reads SQVTM; CDR2 reads ANQGSEA. The CDR3 runs 14 residues. With 7 bases removed from V and 2 bases from J, the gap between germline ends came to 16 bases. In DNA, the CDR3 is TGCAGCGCCAAACCTGGACAGACCACAGATACGCAGTATTTT. Translating gives CSAKPGQTTDTQYF.

On this clone: Other DNA variants within this sample encode the same CDR3. The chain employs TRBV21-1 and TRBJ2-7; the table assigns TRBD1, which was not confirmed against the DNA. TRBV21-1 is termed a pseudogene. CDR3 length: 15 residues. Here the CDR3 reads CASSKAGQAAYEQYF. The CDR3 DNA is TGTGCCAGCAGCAAAGCGGGACAGGCCGCCTACGAGCAATACTTC.

The chain couples TRBV19 to TRBJ1-2, with D hard to call. Germline CDR1 LNHDA, CDR2 SQIVND (reference sequence). V lost 7 bases, J lost 4 bases, and 13 bases lay in between. This CDR3 has 13 residues. The CDR3 is CASNDGPVYGYTF. DNA of the CDR3: TGTGCCAGTAATGACGGGCCGGTCTATGGCTACACCTTC.

The chain couples TRBV5-1 to TRBJ2-2, with D unclear. The CDR3 is 14 residues long. Germline loops: CDR1 SGHRS, CDR2 YFSETQ. Trimming stripped 7 bases from V and 7 bases from J, with 17 bases between. CDR3 in amino acids: CASGATPEDGELFF. DNA for the CDR3: TGCGCCAGCGGCGCAACCCCAGAGGACGGGGAGCTGTTTTTT.

The chain carries TRBV6-6 and TRBJ2-3; 9 bases align to TRBD2. The CDR3 spans 16 residues. Germline V gene lookup returns CDR1 MNHNY and CDR2 SVGAGI (reference sequence). The V and J ends lost 1 base and 0 bases, in that order; junction bases with no gene match: 2. The DNA of the CDR3 is TGTGCCAGCAGTTACTTCGGGACTAGCAGCACAGATACGCAGTATTTT. This sequence encodes CASSYFGTSSTDTQYF.

This chain uses TRBV7-2 with TRBJ2-3; tentatively, D is TRBD2 (5 bases). CDR1 and CDR2 (germline): SGHTA, FQGNSA. Trimming left V 3 bases short and J 3 bases short, with 10 bases between. The CDR3 totals 14 residues. The CDR3 loop is CASSFEGRTDTQYF. CDR3 nucleotides: TGTGCCAGCAGCTTTGAGGGCCGTACAGATACGCAGTATTTT. Using reference TRBV7-2 and TRBJ2-3 for the parts outside the CDR3, the full variable domain is GAGVSQSPSNKVTEKGKDVELRCDPISGHTALYWYRQSLGQGLEFLIYFQGNSAPDKSGLPSDRFSAERTGGSVSTLTIQRTQQEDSAVYLCASSFEGRTDTQYFGPGTRLTVL.

This chain uses TRBV30 with TRBJ1-5; no clear D gene. The length of the CDR3 is 13 residues. With 2 bases removed from V and 6 bases from J, the gap between germline ends came to 11 bases. Germline CDR1 is GTSNPN and CDR2 is SVGIG (reference sequence). CDR3 amino acids: CAWSRAGGQPQHF. The CDR3 coding sequence is TGTGCCTGGAGTAGGGCAGGTGGTCAGCCCCAGCATTTT.

The J gene is TRBJ2-1, the V gene TRBV18; D is uncertain. In germline, CDR1 is KGHSH, CDR2 LQKENI. The CDR3 runs to 13 residues. Deletions cut 6 bases from V and 0 bases from J, with 6 bases between. Here the CDR3 reads CASSESSYNEQFF. The CDR3 nucleotides read TGTGCCAGCTCTGAGAGCTCCTACAATGAGCAGTTCTTC.

This clone appeared once. Relative to the germline gene, one junction end is altered; a read error may explain this. The CDR3 coding sequence is TGTGCCAGCAGCTTGTACGGGAGGGGCCGGGACTTC. Its translation is CASSLYGRGRDF. J is TRBJ2-5 and V is TRBV5-6, with 8 bases aligning to TRBD2. CDR1 SGHDT and CDR2 YYEEEE come from the germline V gene. This CDR3 spans 12 amino acids.

The V call is TRBV10-3, the J call TRBJ1-2; D not resolved. This CDR3 comprises 14 residues. V lost 0 bases, J lost 6 bases, and 11 bases lay in between. Germline CDR1 ENHRY, CDR2 SYGVKD. CDR3 sequence (DNA): TGTGCCATCAGTGAGTCGATAGGGAGGGATGGCTACACCTTC. It codes for CAISESIGRDGYTF.

The V and J genes are TRBV29-1 and TRBJ2-1; 11 bases agree with TRBD2. This CDR3 has 14 amino acids. J was trimmed by 3 bases and V by 6 bases; bases with no gene match: 4. Germline values: CDR1 SQVTM, CDR2 ANQGSEA. The CDR3 here is CSVAGTSGYNEQFF. CDR3 nucleotides: TGCAGCGTAGCCGGGACTAGCGGCTACAATGAGCAGTTCTTC.

Of note for this clone: Other DNA sequences in the same sample also yield this CDR3. The V and J genes are TRBV19 and TRBJ2-7; 8 bases map to TRBD1. There are 13 residues in the CDR3. V gave up 5 bases and J gave up 7 bases; unmatched junction bases: 7. From germline, CDR1 is LNHDA and CDR2 SQIVND (reference sequence). CDR3 residues: CASSGQGAGEQYF. CDR3 sequence (DNA): TGTGCCAGTAGTGGGCAGGGGGCGGGAGAGCAGTACTTC. Complete variable domain (other parts from reference TRBV19 and TRBJ2-7): DGGITQSPKYLFRKEGQNVTLSCEQNLNHDAMYWYRQDPGQGLRLIYYSQIVNDFQKGDIAEGYSVSREKKESFPLTVTSAQKNPTAFYLCASSGQGAGEQYFGPGTRLTVT.

V usage is TRBV4-2 and J usage is TRBJ2-1; possibly TRBD1 for D (6 bases). Germline loops: CDR1 LGHNA, CDR2 YNFKEQ. The CDR3 is made up of 16 amino acids. The V and J ends lost 5 bases and 0 bases respectively, with 14 bases between them. CDR3 sequence (DNA): TGTGCCAGCAGCTCCAGGGTGGACAGCTCCTACAATGAGCAGTTCTTC. Amino acids: CASSSRVDSSYNEQFF.

V usage is TRBV9 and J usage is TRBJ2-3; D call uncertain. The CDR3 is made up of 12 amino acids. V was cut by 0 bases and J by 6 bases, with 5 bases left in between. Germline lookup yields CDR1 SGDLS and CDR2 YYNGEE. The chain's CDR3 is CASSVEGDTQYF. The CDR3 DNA reads as TGTGCCAGCAGCGTAGAGGGTGATACGCAGTATTTT.

The genes are TRBV14 and TRBJ1-1; D not certain. Germline loops: CDR1 SGHDN, CDR2 FVKESK. V lost 1 base and J lost 0, with 15 bases in between. The CDR3 consists of 17 residues. The CDR3 region is CASSQGRGNYLNTEAFF. Written as DNA, the CDR3 is TGTGCCAGCAGCCAAGGTCGCGGGAATTATCTGAACACTGAAGCTTTCTTT.

J is TRBJ2-7 and V is TRBV27; the D gene is possibly TRBD2 (6 bases). CDR1 is MNHEY and CDR2 is SMNVEV in the germline V gene (reference sequence). Between the trimmed V and J ends, which lost 7 bases and 3 bases, there was a span of 28 bases. The CDR3 runs 18 residues. CDR3 protein: CASIQPRLAPFRIYEQYF. Written as DNA, the CDR3 is TGTGCCAGCATTCAACCCCGGCTAGCGCCCTTTAGAATCTACGAGCAGTACTTC.

The V gene is TRBV27, the J gene TRBJ1-5; maybe TRBD1 (5 bases). In germline, CDR1 is MNHEY, CDR2 SMNVEV (reference sequence). Deletions cut 7 bases from V and 0 bases from J, with 10 bases between. The CDR3 runs 14 residues. CDR3 DNA: TGTGCCAGCACCCAGGGTAATAGCAATCAGCCCCAGCATTTT. Amino acids: CASTQGNSNQPQHF.

Here the CDR3 DNA reads TGTGCCAGCAGTTACCCGATAGGGTACAAATCCTACGAGCAGTACTTC. Amino acids: CASSYPIGYKSYEQYF. The V call is TRBV6-6, the J call TRBJ2-7; no reliable D call. Trimming removed 2 bases at V and 1 base at J, with 15 bases between. CDR1 MNHNY and CDR2 SVGAGI come from the germline V gene (reference sequence). The CDR3 contains 16 residues.

The chain is built from TRBV28 and TRBJ1-4; perhaps TRBD1 as D (5 bases). Trimming pared 2 bases from V and 16 bases from J, leaving 11 bases between. Germline CDR1 is MDHEN and CDR2 is SYDVKM. This CDR3 comprises 11 residues. CDR3 sequence reads: CASSLVDRQFF. The DNA of the CDR3 is TGTGCCAGCAGTTTAGTCGACAGACAGTTTTTT.

This rearrangement joins TRBV19 to TRBJ2-5; tentatively, D is TRBD2 (5 bases). There are 15 residues in the CDR3. The germline V gene encodes CDR1 LNHDA and CDR2 SQIVND (reference sequence). Trimming shortened V by 5 bases and J by 0 bases, and 13 bases separated the two germline ends. The CDR3 nucleotides read TGTGCCAGTAGTCCTCCCCCGGGGTACCAAGAGACCCAGTACTTC. Residues: CASSPPPGYQETQYF.

The rearrangement uses TRBV4-1 and TRBJ2-1; 11 bases are shared with TRBD1. Germline V gene sequence: CDR1 MGHRA, CDR2 YSYEKL. The CDR3 runs to 15 residues. The J segment lost 9 bases and the V segment lost 1 base, leaving 5 bases of the junction unmatched. In DNA form, the CDR3 reads TGCGCCAGCAGCCAAGTGGGACAGGGGGTCGGTGAGCAGTTCTTC. Encoded protein: CASSQVGQGVGEQFF.

This chain links TRBV19 with TRBJ2-3; the match to TRBD2 covers 13 bases. V lost 1 base, J lost 1 base, and 8 bases stayed unmatched. Germline lookup yields CDR1 LNHDA and CDR2 SQIVND (reference sequence). The CDR3 covers 19 residues. In DNA, the CDR3 is TGTGCCAGTAGTATAGGGACTAGCGGGAGTGGGGGAGGCACAGATACGCAGTATTTT. Amino acids: CASSIGTSGSGGGTDTQYF.